Here is one TCR beta chain with its context. The antigen this receptor binds is unknown. The record has no base qualities; no much larger clone is one base away. Patients with autoimmune disease history or receiving systemic immunosuppression were excluded from the trial. Peripheral blood for TCR sequencing was collected from all dose cohorts at baseline, on cycle 4 day 1, and on cycle 7 day 1. Samples were obtained from an open-label, multicenter, first-in-human phase I dose-escalation trial of ivuxolimab. Adults with locally advanced or metastatic melanoma, renal cell, hepatocellular, or head and neck squamous cell carcinoma were enrolled in the trial. Before TCR sequencing, CD4+ and CD8+ T cells were separately sorted from peripheral blood. From the cysteine up to the phenylalanine, the CDR3 has a length of 16 residues. The read is trimmed to its CDR3 DNA, 48 bases read in frame from base 1. V is shortened by 3 bases, J by 5 bases, and the region joining them spans 19 bases. CDR1 and CDR2, per the germline V gene (reference sequence), are SEHNR and FQNEAQ.

The record originates from a study of OX40 agonist ivuxolimab in advanced cancers. Turning to the overall study: The costimulatory receptor OX40 (CD134) was targeted by ivuxolimab, a fully human IgG2 agonistic monoclonal antibody. Partial responses occurred in three dose-escalation patients: two with cutaneous melanoma and one with hepatocellular carcinoma. The dose-escalation cohort was around 83% male with a mean age of roughly 62 years, ranging from about 23 to 85. Intravenous ivuxolimab was administered to patients every 2 weeks at six dose levels: 0.01, 0.1, 0.3, 1.5, 3 and 10 mg/kg. The paper reports the monotherapy dose-escalation portion (N ≈ 50 patients) of the phase I ivuxolimab trial. Of the approximately 50 patients in dose escalation, some 20 had hepatocellular carcinoma, about 15 had melanoma, 9 had renal cell carcinoma and 9 had head and neck cancer. The point of sequencing TCRbeta in the periphery was to test whether ivuxolimab changed TCR sequence diversity and drove clonal T-cell expansion. Prior anti-PD-1, anti-PD-L1 or anti-CTLA-4 therapy was permitted, and roughly two fifths of dose-escalation patients had received checkpoint inhibitors.

To sequence the TCRbeta CDR3 region, genomic DNA was isolated from the sorted cells. The immunoSEQ Assay was used for sequencing of TCRbeta CDR3 regions. Here the immuneACCESS table is served through TCRdb, limited to in-frame sequences with V and J called. Missing clones are a known gap in these copies; in checked studies unresolved V genes cover under half, and the rest lacks a known reason. The sample yields fewer than 85,000 clones; 85% to 90% were counted once. Over 9.5% of the sample belongs to the ten largest clones. Study-wide findings and limitations: In partial responders in the 0.1-3.0 mg/kg groups, normalized peripheral clonal expansion was found to be among the lowest, especially among CD8+ T cells. At doses from 0.1 to 3.0 mg/kg, clonal expansion was seen in both CD4+ and CD8+ blood T cells between baseline and week 6. Low levels of normalized T-cell clonal expansion were also seen in some patients who did not respond. After ivuxolimab, more expanded clones were found on average in CD8+ T cells than in CD4+ T cells. Antigen specificity was not determined for the clonally expanded peripheral T cells.

The clonotype was recovered from an adult with an advanced solid tumor such as melanoma, head and neck, liver or kidney cancer. This specimen was CD4+ or CD8+ T cells sorted from blood, taken in a trial of the OX40 agonist ivuxolimab. The rearranged chain carries TRBV7-9 and TRBJ2-5; a tentative D call is TRBD1 (6 bases match). The CDR3 loop reads CASSFEDSGERETQYF. DNA sequence: TGTGCCAGCAGCTTCGAAGACTCAGGGGAGCGGGAGACCCAGTACTTC. Where the CDR3 stops, the reference TRBV7-9 and TRBJ2-5 genes take over; the full variable domain is DTGVSQNPRHKITKRGQNVTFRCDPISEHNRLYWYRQTLGQGPEFLTYFQNEAQLEKSRLLSDRFSAERPKGSFSTLEIQRTEQGDSAMYLCASSFEDSGERETQYFGPGTRLLVL.